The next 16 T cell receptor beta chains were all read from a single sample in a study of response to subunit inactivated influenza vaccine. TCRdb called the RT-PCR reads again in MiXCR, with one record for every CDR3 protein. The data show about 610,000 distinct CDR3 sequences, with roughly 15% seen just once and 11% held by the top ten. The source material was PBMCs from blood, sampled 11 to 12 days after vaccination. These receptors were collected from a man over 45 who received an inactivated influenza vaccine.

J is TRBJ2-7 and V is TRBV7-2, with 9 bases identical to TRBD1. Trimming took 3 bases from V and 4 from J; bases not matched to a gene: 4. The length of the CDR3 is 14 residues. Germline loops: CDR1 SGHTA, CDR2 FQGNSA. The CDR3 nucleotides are TGTGCCAGCAGCTTCGGGGGGACAGGGTACGAGCAGTACTTC. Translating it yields CASSFGGTGYEQYF.

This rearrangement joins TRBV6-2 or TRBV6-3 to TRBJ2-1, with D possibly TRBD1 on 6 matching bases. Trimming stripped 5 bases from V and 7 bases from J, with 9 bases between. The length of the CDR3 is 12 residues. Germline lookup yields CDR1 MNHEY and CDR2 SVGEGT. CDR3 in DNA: TGTGCCAGCAGTAAGGGGGTGAATGAGCAGTTCTTC. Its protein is CASSKGVNEQFF.

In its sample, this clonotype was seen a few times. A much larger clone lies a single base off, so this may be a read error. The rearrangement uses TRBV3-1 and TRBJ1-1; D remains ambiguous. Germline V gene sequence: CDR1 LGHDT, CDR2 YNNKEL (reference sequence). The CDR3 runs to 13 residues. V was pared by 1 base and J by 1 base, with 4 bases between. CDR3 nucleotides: TGTGCCAGCAGCCAAGCCCGGAACACTGAAGCTTTCTTT. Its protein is CASSQARNTEAFF. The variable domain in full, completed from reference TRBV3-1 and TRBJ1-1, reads DTAVSQTPKYLVTQMGNDKSIKCEQNLGHDTMYWYKQDSKKFLKIMFSYNNKELIINETVPNRFSPKSPDKAHLNLHINSLELGDSAVYFCASSQARNTEAFFGQGTRLTVV.

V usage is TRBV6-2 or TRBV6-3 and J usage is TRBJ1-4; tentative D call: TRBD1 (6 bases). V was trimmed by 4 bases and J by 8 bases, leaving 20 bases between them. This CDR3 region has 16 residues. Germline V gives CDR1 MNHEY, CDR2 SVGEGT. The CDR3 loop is CASSLSDPRGREKLFF. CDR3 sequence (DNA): TGTGCCAGCAGTTTGAGCGACCCCCGGGGGCGGGAAAAACTGTTTTTT.

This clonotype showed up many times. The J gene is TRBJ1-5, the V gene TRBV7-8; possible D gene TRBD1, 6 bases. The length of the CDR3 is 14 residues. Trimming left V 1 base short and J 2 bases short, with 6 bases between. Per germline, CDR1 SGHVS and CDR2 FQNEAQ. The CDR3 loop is CASSLDRGNQPQHF. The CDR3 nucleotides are TGTGCCAGCAGCTTAGACAGGGGCAATCAGCCCCAGCATTTT.

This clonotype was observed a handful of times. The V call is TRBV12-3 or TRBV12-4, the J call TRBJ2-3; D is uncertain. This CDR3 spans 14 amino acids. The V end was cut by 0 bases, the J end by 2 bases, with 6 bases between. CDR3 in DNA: TGTGCCAGCAGTTTAGCGGCCCTCACAGATACGCAGTATTTT. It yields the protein CASSLAALTDTQYF.

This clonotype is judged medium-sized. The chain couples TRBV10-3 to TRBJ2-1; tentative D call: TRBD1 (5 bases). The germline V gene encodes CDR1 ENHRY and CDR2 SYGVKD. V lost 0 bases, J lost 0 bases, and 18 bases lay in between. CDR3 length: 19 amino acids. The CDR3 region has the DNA TGTGCCATCAGTGAGTCGATAGCAGGGTCAAGGAGCTCCTACAATGAGCAGTTCTTC. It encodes CAISESIAGSRSSYNEQFF.

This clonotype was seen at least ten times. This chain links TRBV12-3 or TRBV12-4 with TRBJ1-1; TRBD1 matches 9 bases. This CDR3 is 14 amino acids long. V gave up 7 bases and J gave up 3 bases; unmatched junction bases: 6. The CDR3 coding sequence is TGTGCCAGCACCGTGGACAGGGGCCACACTGAAGCTTTCTTT. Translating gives CASTVDRGHTEAFF.

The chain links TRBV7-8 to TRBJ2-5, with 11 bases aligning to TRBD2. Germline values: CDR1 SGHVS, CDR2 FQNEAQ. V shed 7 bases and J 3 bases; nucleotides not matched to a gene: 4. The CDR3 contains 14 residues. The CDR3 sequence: CASTLLAGEETQYF. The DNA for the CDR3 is TGTGCCAGCACACTACTAGCGGGGGAAGAGACCCAGTACTTC.

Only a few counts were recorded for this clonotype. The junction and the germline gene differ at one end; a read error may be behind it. CDR3 sequence (DNA): TGCAGTGCTCGAGGGGGGGGCTCCCTTTGTTTC. Translated: CSARGGGSLCF. V gene TRBV20-1 combines with J gene TRBJ2-7, with D tentatively TRBD2 (7 bases). CDR1 is DFQATT and CDR2 is SNEGSKA in the germline V gene (reference sequence). CDR3 size: 11 residues.

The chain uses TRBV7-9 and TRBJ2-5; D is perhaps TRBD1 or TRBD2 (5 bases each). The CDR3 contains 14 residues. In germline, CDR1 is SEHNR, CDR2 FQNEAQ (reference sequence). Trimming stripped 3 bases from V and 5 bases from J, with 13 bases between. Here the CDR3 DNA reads TGTGCCAGCAGCTTGGGCAGGGAGAGGGAGACCCAGTACTTC. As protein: CASSLGRERETQYF.

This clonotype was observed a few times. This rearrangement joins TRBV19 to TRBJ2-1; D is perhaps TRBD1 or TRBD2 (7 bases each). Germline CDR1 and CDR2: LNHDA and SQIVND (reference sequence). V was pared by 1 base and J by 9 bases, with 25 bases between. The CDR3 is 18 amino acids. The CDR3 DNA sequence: TGTGCCAGTAGTATAGCCCCAGGACAGGACGCAAGGGAGGGTGAGCAGTTCTTC. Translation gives CASSIAPGQDAREGEQFF.

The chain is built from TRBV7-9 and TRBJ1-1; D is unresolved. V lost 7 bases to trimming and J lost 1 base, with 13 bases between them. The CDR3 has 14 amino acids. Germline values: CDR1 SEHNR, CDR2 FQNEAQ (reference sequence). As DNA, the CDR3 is TGTGCCAGCACGAGGCCCCCGGGGAACACTGAAGCTTTCTTT. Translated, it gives CASTRPPGNTEAFF.

CDR3 coding DNA: TGTGCCAGCAGAAGAGGACAGGGGAGGGAGAGGGGGCAAAAACTGTTTTTT. This codes for CASRRGQGRERGQKLFF. The chain is built from TRBV12-3 or TRBV12-4 and TRBJ1-4; 9 nucleotides agree with TRBD1. This CDR3 comprises 17 residues. With V trimmed by 6 bases and J by 9 bases, 17 bases remained unmatched.

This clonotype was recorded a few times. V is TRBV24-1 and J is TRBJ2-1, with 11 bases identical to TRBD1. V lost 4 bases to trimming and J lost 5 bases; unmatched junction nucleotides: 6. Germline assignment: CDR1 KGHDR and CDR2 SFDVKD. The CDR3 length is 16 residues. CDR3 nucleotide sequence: TGTGCCACCAGTGACTCGGACAGGGGGCGCGACAATGAGCAGTTCTTC. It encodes CATSDSDRGRDNEQFF.

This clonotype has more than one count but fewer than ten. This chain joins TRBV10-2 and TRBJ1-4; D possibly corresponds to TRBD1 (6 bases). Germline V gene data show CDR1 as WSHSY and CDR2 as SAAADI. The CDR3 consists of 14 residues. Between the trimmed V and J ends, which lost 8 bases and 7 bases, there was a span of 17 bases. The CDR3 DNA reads TGCGCCAGCCGCGGGGGGGGCGGTGGTGAAAAACTGTTTTTT. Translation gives CASRGGGGGEKLFF.